These 10 T cell receptor beta chains came from one sample sequenced in a study of blood T cell repertoires in COVID-19. Assay: immunoSEQ multiplex PCR; the TCRdb copy retains only in-frame clones and omits some. The sample carries over 250,000 clones, 90% recorded once. Sample: PBMCs or T cells enriched from blood (not recorded which). These receptors were collected from a woman in her thirties who had recovered from COVID-19.

The chain uses TRBV6-4 and TRBJ2-2; a possible D gene is TRBD2 (7 bases). V gave up 7 bases and J gave up 2 bases, with 11 bases separating them. Germline V gene data show CDR1 as MRHNA and CDR2 as SNTAGT. The CDR3 is made up of 14 amino acids. CDR3: CASKGGVNTGELFF. Here the CDR3 DNA reads TGTGCCAGCAAAGGGGGGGTTAACACCGGGGAGCTGTTTTTT.

The chain employs TRBV6-6 and TRBJ1-5; 8 bases are shared with TRBD1. Germline lookup yields CDR1 MNHNY and CDR2 SVGAGI (reference sequence). The CDR3 length is 14 residues. V dropped 6 bases and J dropped 6; count of bases not matched to a gene: 7. In nucleotides, the CDR3 is TGTGCCAGCAGGGAATCAGGGGGCGGTCAGCCCCAGCATTTT. Its translation is CASRESGGGQPQHF.

The V call is TRBV18, the J call TRBJ2-7; D remains unclear. The CDR3 is 13 amino acids. Trimming removed 0 bases from V and 5 bases from J, with 8 bases in between. Germline V lookup: CDR1 KGHSH, CDR2 LQKENI. CDR3 residues: CASSPPVRDEQYF. The CDR3 bases are TGTGCCAGCTCACCACCGGTACGGGACGAGCAGTACTTC.

The V call is TRBV3-1 (or the pseudogene TRBV3-2), the J call TRBJ2-7, with a possible D match to TRBD2 (6 bases). CDR1 is LGHDT and CDR2 is YNNKEL in the germline V gene (reference sequence). The V end was cut by 4 bases, the J end by 0 bases, with 28 bases between. This CDR3 has 20 residues. CDR3 sequence (DNA): TGTGCCAGCAGCCGAGAAGTCTATCGATTGCGGAGGGTCGACTCCTACGAGCAGTACTTC. It codes for CASSREVYRLRRVDSYEQYF.

The V gene is TRBV7-2, the J gene TRBJ2-2; D possibly corresponds to TRBD2 (5 bases). The germline V and J ends were trimmed by 0 bases and 3 bases, with 8 bases remaining between them. CDR1 SGHTA and CDR2 FQGNSA come from the germline V gene. This CDR3 is built from 15 residues. The CDR3 sequence is CASSLAGADTGELFF. CDR3 DNA sequence: TGTGCCAGCAGCTTAGCGGGAGCAGACACCGGGGAGCTGTTTTTT. Complete variable domain (other parts from reference TRBV7-2 and TRBJ2-2): GAGVSQSPSNKVTEKGKDVELRCDPISGHTALYWYRQSLGQGLEFLIYFQGNSAPDKSGLPSDRFSAERTGGSVSTLTIQRTQQEDSAVYLCASSLAGADTGELFFGEGSRLTVL.

This clone has only one observation. V gene TRBV28 combines with J gene TRBJ2-3; D may be TRBD1 (6 bases). V was clipped by 10 bases and J by 1 base, with 12 bases between them. CDR1 MDHEN and CDR2 SYDVKM come from the germline V gene. The length of the CDR3 is 13 residues. The CDR3 bases are TGTGCCATACAGGGTGGAGGCACAGATACGCAGTATTTT. Residues: CAIQGGGTDTQYF. Filled out from reference TRBV28 and TRBJ2-3, the complete variable domain reads DVKVTQSSRYLVKRTGEKVFLECVQDMDHENMFWYRQDPGLGLRLIYFSYDVKMKEKGDIPEGYSVSREKKERFSLILESASTNQTSMYLCAIQGGGTDTQYFGPGTRLTVL.

The chain uses TRBV4-3 and TRBJ1-1; D gene unclear. The CDR3 contains 13 residues. V was pared by 2 bases and J by 6 bases, with 10 bases between. CDR1 and CDR2 (germline): LGHNA, YSLEER. The CDR3 sequence is CASSQQVTAEAFF. Here the CDR3 DNA reads TGCGCCAGCAGCCAACAGGTAACGGCTGAAGCTTTCTTT.

This clone showed up just a few times. This chain joins TRBV27 and TRBJ1-2; 8 bases are a match to TRBD1. CDR1 is MNHEY, CDR2 SMNVEV, per germline (reference sequence). This CDR3 comprises 14 residues. V lost 6 bases, J lost 4 bases, and 7 bases stayed unmatched. CDR3 sequence reads: CASRYSDRGYGYTF. The CDR3 coding sequence is TGTGCCAGCAGATACAGCGACAGGGGCTATGGCTACACCTTC.

This chain connects TRBV24-1 to TRBJ2-1; 9 positions agree with TRBD2. Germline loops: CDR1 KGHDR, CDR2 SFDVKD. V trimming: 6 bases; J trimming: 4 bases; junction bases outside the gene matches: 3. The length of the CDR3 is 14 residues. CDR3 sequence: CATSLAGIYNEQFF. The CDR3 nucleotides are TGTGCCACCAGTCTAGCGGGAATATACAATGAGCAGTTCTTC.

The rearrangement links TRBV7-9 to TRBJ1-6, with 8 bases aligning to TRBD1. CDR3 length: 18 residues. V lost 2 bases and J lost 6; bases outside the gene matches: 12. CDR1 is SEHNR, CDR2 FQNEAQ, per germline (reference sequence). The CDR3 loop is CASSLHGATGAINSPLHF. The CDR3, as DNA: TGTGCCAGCAGCTTACACGGGGCGACAGGGGCGATTAATTCACCCCTCCACTTT.